This record concerns one T cell receptor beta chain sequence. Amplification used 60 Vbeta primers and 13 Jbeta primers. The data were produced by immunoSEQ multiplex PCR, yet TCRdb's version contains in-frame clones alone and is incomplete. The sample totals about 130,000 clones. This specimen belongs to a study of cytomegalovirus exposure and HLA in healthy donors. Study in general: As released early, the data held roughly 85 million unique TCRs from HLA-typed donors.

The CDR3 consists of 17 residues. From germline, CDR1 is SGHKS and CDR2 YYEKEE (reference sequence). Unmatched junction bases numbered 16, after V lost 4 bases and J lost 3 bases. The chain joins TRBV5-5 to TRBJ2-7; 7 bases align to TRBD2. The sequencing input was PBMCs. This sequence originates from a woman in her forties in good health and CMV-seronegative. The CDR3 DNA is TGTGCCAGCAGCAGCTACCCCAGCGGGGCTACACTCTACGAGCAGTACTTC. It translates to CASSSYPSGATLYEQYF.